This section outlines one T cell receptor (beta chain) sequence together with its context. Antigen specificity is unknown. This sample was included in a study of shared clonotypes between healthy human individuals. Study-level information: Per donor, CD8 memory used one plate, CD8 naive used two, CD4 memory used three and CD4 naive used three. Whole-study findings and limits: The study found approximately 5% of naive CD4 clonotypes shared across a handful of donors.

This CDR3 contains 15 residues. CDR1 is MNHNY, CDR2 SVGAGI, per germline (reference sequence). V was cut by 7 bases and J by 2 bases, with 15 bases left in between. The DNA input per sorted-subset replicate PCR was roughly 0.2 ug, corresponding to 32,000 or so T cell genomes. Assay used: immunoSEQ multiplex PCR; TCRdb lists only in-frame clones, some missing. This table has around 940,000 clones, approximately 80% appearing once. Investigators divided CD4+ cells into CD45RA+ naive and CD45RA-negative memory subsets. Sequenced input: memory CD4+ T cells sorted from blood. The subset: CD45RA-negative fraction. The chain couples TRBV6-6 to TRBJ2-4, with D perhaps matching TRBD1 (7 bases). The source of this sequence is a man younger than 35 in good health. CDR3 nucleotides: TGTGCCAGCACCGACCAGGGGGGCTCCAAAAACATTCAGTACTTC. Residues: CASTDQGGSKNIQYF.